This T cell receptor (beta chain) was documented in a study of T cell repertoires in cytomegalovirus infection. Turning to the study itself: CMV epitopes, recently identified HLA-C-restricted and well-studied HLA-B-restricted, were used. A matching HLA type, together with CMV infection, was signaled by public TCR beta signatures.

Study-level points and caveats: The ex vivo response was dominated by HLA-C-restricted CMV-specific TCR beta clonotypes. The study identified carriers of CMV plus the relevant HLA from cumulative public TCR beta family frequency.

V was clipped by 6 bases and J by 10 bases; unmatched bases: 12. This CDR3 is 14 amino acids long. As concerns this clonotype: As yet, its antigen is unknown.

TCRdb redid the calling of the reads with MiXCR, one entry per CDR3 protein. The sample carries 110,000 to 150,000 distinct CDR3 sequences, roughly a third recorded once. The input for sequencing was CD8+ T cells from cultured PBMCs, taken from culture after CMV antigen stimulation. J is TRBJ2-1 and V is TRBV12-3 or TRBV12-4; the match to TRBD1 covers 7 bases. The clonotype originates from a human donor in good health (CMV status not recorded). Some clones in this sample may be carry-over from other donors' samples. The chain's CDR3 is CASSKGQLIWEQFF. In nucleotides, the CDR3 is TGTGCCAGCAGCAAGGGACAGCTTATATGGGAGCAGTTCTTC.